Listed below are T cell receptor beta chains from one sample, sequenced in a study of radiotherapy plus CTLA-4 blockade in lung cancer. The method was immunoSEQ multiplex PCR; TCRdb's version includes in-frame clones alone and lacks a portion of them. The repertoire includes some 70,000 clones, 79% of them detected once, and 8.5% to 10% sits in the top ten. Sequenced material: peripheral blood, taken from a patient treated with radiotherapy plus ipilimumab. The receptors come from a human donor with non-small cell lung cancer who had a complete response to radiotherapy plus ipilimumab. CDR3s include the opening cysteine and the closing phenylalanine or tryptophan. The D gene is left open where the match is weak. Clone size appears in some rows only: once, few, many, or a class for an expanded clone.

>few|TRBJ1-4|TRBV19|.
CASSPRTTLEKLFF
TGTGCCAGTAGTCCCCGGACCACACTGGAAAAACTGTTTTTT
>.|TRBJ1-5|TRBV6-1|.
CASSPDTGWGQPQHF
TGTGCCAGCAGTCCCGATACAGGGTGGGGTCAGCCCCAGCATTTT
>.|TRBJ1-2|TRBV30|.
CAWRASSVYGYTF
TGTGCCTGGAGGGCTTCCAGTGTGTATGGCTACACCTTC
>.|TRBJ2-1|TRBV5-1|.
CASSLGGSYNEQFF
TGCGCCAGCAGCTTAGGCGGGTCCTACAATGAGCAGTTCTTC
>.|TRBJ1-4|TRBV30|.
CAGVPRDLQNEKLFF
TGTGCCGGAGTACCCAGGGACCTACAAAATGAAAAACTGTTTTTT
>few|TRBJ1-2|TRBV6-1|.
CASSRASNYGYTF
TGTGCCAGCAGCAGGGCCTCTAACTATGGCTACACCTTC
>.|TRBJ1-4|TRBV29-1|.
CSVEGTTTNEKLFF
TGCAGCGTTGAGGGAACCACAACTAATGAAAAACTGTTTTTT
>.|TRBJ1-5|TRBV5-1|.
CASSSSGGNQPQHF
TGCGCCAGCAGCTCCTCGGGCGGCAATCAGCCCCAGCATTTT
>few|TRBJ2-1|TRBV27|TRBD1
CASSVQGAEQFF
TGTGCCAGCAGTGTACAGGGGGCTGAGCAGTTCTTC
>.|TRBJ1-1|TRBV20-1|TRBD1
CSAHRQGEAFF
TGCAGTGCTCATAGACAGGGAGAAGCTTTCTTT
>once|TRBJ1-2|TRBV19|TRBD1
CASRPPGQGSVGYTF
TGTGCCAGTAGACCGCCGGGACAGGGATCGGTTGGCTACACCTTC
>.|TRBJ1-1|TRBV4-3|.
CASSQSGETEAFF
TGCGCCAGCAGCCAGTCCGGGGAGACTGAAGCTTTCTTT
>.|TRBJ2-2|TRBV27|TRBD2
CASSRFSGTSEAGELFF
TGTGCCAGCAGTAGGTTCTCTGGGACTAGCGAAGCCGGGGAGCTGTTTTTT
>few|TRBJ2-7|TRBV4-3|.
CASSQDSVQGYLYEQYF
TGCGCCAGCAGCCAAGACAGCGTGCAGGGCTACCTCTACGAGCAGTACTTC
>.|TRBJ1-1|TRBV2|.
CARLIVRDLTEAFF
TGTGCCAGATTAATTGTCAGGGATCTCACTGAAGCTTTCTTT
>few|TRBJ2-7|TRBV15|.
CATSRDRGQPGTYEQYF
TGTGCCACCAGCAGAGATCGAGGGCAGCCAGGGACCTACGAGCAGTACTTC
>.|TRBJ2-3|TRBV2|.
CASEGRATDTQYF
TGTGCCAGCGAAGGCAGGGCCACAGATACGCAGTATTTT
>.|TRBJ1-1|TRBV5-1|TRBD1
CASSEGTAGTEAFF
TGCGCCAGCAGCGAAGGGACAGCTGGCACTGAAGCTTTCTTT
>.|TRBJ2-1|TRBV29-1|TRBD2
CSVAAGLAGGYNEQFF
TGCAGCGTTGCAGCGGGACTAGCGGGGGGCTACAATGAGCAGTTCTTC
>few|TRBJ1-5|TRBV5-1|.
CASSPDGQPQHF
TGCGCCAGCAGCCCGGATGGGCAGCCCCAGCATTTT
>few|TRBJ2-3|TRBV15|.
CATSSFSSGTDTQYF
TGTGCCACCAGCAGTTTCTCCAGCGGCACAGATACGCAGTATTTT
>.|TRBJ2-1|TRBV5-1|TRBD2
CASSPGLAGGQGYNEQFF
TGCGCCAGCAGCCCCGGACTAGCGGGGGGGCAGGGTTACAATGAGCAGTTCTTC
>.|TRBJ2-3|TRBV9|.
CASSVELPTDTQYF
TGTGCCAGCAGCGTGGAACTCCCCACAGATACGCAGTATTTT
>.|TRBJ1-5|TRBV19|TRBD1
CASSIDGTGGFGNQPQHF
TGTGCCAGTAGTATAGACGGGACAGGAGGCTTTGGCAATCAGCCCCAGCATTTT
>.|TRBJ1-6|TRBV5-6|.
CASSLAPRSPLHF
TGTGCCAGCAGCTTGGCCCCACGATCACCCCTCCACTTT
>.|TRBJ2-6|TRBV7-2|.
CASSLWGTSGANVLTF
TGTGCCAGCAGCTTGTGGGGGACATCTGGGGCCAACGTCCTGACTTTC
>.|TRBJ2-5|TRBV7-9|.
CASSLGEETQYF
TGTGCCAGCAGCTTAGGCGAGGAGACCCAGTACTTC
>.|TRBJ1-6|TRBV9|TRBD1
CASSGGTDYNSPLHF
TGTGCCAGCAGCGGGGGGACAGACTATAATTCACCCCTCCACTTT
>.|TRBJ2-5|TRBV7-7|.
CASSLDSQTQYF
TGTGCTAGCAGCTTAGACAGCCAGACCCAGTACTTC
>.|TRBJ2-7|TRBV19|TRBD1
CASSPSRGQSSYEQYF
TGTGCCAGTAGTCCCTCAAGGGGGCAGAGCTCCTACGAGCAGTACTTC
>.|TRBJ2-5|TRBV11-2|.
CASSFQGGPETQYF
TGTGCCAGCAGCTTCCAGGGAGGACCAGAGACCCAGTACTTC
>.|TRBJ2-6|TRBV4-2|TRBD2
CASSQDHVPSGGAGANVLTF
TGTGCCAGCAGCCAAGATCATGTCCCTAGCGGGGGGGCTGGGGCCAACGTCCTGACTTTC
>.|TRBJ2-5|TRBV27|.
CASSTLSGGETQYF
TGTGCCAGCAGCACCCTATCGGGTGGGGAGACCCAGTACTTC
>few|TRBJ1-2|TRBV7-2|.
CASSLAGAQGVATF
TGTGCCAGCAGCTTAGCGGGGGCGCAGGGAGTCGCCACCTTC
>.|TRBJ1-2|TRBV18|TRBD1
CASSPGTDNGYTF
TGTGCCAGCTCACCAGGGACAGACAATGGCTACACCTTC
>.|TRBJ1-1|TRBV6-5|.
CASSTNTEAFF
TGTGCCAGCAGCACGAACACTGAAGCTTTCTTT
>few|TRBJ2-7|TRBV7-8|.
CASSPTGNEQYF
TGTGCCAGCAGCCCAACAGGGAACGAGCAGTACTTC
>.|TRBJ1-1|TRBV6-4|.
CASSLGQNTEAFF
TGTGCCAGCAGTTTGGGACAGAACACTGAAGCTTTCTTT
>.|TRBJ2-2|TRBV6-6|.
CASSPETEGYTGELFF
TGTGCCAGCAGTCCAGAGACAGAGGGGTACACCGGGGAGCTGTTTTTT
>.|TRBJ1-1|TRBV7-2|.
CASSSSRIQRPNTEAFF
TGTGCCAGCAGCTCTTCGAGGATCCAACGACCTAACACTGAAGCTTTCTTT
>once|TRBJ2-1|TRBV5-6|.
CASSQYTGNEQFF
TGTGCCAGCAGCCAGTACACGGGGAATGAGCAGTTCTTC
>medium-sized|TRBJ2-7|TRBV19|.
CASSVLGSYEQYF
TGTGCCAGTAGTGTACTAGGTAGCTACGAGCAGTACTTC
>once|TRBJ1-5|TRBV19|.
CASSIDAQGSHSNQPQHF
TGTGCCAGTAGTATAGACGCGCAGGGGTCCCATAGCAATCAGCCCCAGCATTTT
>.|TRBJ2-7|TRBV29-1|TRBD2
CSVGGGTSYEQYF
TGCAGCGTTGGGGGGGGGACCTCCTACGAGCAGTACTTC
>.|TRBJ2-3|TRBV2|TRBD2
CASRLAGGTQYF
TGTGCCAGCAGATTAGCGGGAGGTACGCAGTATTTT
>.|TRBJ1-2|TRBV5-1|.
CATGDNNYGYTF
TGCGCCACCGGGGACAATAACTATGGCTACACCTTC
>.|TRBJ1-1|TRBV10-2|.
CASTPRRQNTEAFF
TGCGCCAGCACCCCGCGTAGGCAAAACACTGAAGCTTTCTTT
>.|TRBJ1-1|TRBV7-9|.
CASSPQGIGAFF
TGTGCCAGCAGCCCTCAAGGGATAGGAGCTTTCTTT
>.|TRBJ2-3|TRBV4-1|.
CASSQGPGQYSDTQYF
TGCGCCAGCAGCCAGGGGCCGGGCCAATATTCTGATACGCAGTATTTT